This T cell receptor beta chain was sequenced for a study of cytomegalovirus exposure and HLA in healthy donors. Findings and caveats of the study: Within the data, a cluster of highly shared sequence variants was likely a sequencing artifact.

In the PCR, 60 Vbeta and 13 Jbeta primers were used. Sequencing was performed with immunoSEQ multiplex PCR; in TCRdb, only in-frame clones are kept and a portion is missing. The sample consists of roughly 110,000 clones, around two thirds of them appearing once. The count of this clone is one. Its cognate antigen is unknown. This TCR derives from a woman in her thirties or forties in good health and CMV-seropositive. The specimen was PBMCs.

CDR3 in DNA: TGCGCCAGCAGCCATGATCGAGGGCCCAATGAGCAGTTCTTC. Protein sequence: CASSHDRGPNEQFF. This chain connects TRBV4-1 to TRBJ2-1; possible D gene TRBD2, 5 bases. V was clipped by 3 bases and J by 6 bases, with 12 bases between them. The CDR3 runs to 14 residues. Germline V gives CDR1 MGHRA, CDR2 YSYEKL.